The clone carrying this TCR beta chain was seen only once. The antigen is unknown. A much larger clone is a single base away; this may be a read error. The data belong to a study of T cells in Graves' hyperthyroidism and ophthalmopathy. Study information: Initial diagnosis, before any treatment, was when peripheral blood was collected.

Study-wide results and limits: The blood repertoire included most of the expanded thyroid clonotypes above 0.001. Progression to ophthalmopathy was predicted a median of roughly 6.6 months early.

A NOSPECS grade of at least 4, a Clinical Activity Score of at least 3 and duration under 3 months were recorded in ophthalmopathy patients. This CDR3 comprises 15 residues. Germline CDR1 and CDR2: LGHDT and YNNKEL (reference sequence). V dropped 2 bases and J dropped 2 bases, with 11 bases sitting between them. Amplification of TCR beta CDR3 regions used RNA as the template. During a first-round RT-PCR of the TCR CDR3, the HTBI primer set was used. TCRdb passed the multiplex PCR reads through MiXCR, listing each CDR3 protein once. The sample lists about 500,000 distinct CDR3 sequences, 15% to 20% occurring once.

The sequence came from a woman aged 18-35 years with Graves' ophthalmopathy. The source material was blood. The rearrangement uses TRBV3-1 and TRBJ2-3; D is undetermined. In DNA form, the CDR3 reads TGTGCCAGCAGCCAACATCAGTGGGCCACAGATACGCAGTATTTT. Its translation is CASSQHQWATDTQYF.